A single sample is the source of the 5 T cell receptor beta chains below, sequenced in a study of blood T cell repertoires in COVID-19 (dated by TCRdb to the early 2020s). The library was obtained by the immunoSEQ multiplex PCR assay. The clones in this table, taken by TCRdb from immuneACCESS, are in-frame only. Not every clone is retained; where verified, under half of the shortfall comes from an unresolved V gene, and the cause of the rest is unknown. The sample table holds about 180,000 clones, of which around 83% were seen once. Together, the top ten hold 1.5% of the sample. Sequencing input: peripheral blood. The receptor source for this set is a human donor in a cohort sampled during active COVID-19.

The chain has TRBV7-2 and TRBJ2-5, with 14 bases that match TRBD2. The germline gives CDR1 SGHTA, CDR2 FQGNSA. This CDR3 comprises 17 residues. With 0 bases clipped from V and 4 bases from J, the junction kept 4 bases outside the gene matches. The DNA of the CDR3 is TGTGCCAGCAGCTTAGCCGGGACTAGCGGGGGCCGAGAGACCCAGTACTTC. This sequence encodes CASSLAGTSGGRETQYF.

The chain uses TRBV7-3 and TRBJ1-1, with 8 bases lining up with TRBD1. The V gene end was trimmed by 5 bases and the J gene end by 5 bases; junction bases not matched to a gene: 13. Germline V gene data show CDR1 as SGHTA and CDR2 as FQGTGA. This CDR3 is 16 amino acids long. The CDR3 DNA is TGTGCCAGCAGCACACAAGACAGGGGAAGAGGGACTGAAGCTTTCTTT. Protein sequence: CASSTQDRGRGTEAFF.

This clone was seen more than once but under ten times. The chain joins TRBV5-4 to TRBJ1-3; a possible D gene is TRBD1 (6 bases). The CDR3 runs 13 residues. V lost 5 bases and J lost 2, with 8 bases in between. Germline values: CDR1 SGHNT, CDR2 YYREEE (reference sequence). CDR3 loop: CASRYRAGNTIYF. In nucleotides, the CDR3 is TGTGCCAGCAGATACAGGGCTGGAAACACCATATATTTT. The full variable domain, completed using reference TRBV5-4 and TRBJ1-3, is ETGVTQSPTHLIKTRGQQVTLRCSSQSGHNTVSWYQQALGQGPQFIFQYYREEENGRGNFPPRFSGLQFPNYSSELNVNALELDDSALYLCASRYRAGNTIYFGEGSWLTVV.

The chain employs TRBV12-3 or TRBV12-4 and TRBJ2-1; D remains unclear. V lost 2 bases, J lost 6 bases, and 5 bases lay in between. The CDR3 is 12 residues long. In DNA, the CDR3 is TGTGCCAGCAGTTTACCCAGCAATGAGCAGTTCTTC. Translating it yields CASSLPSNEQFF.

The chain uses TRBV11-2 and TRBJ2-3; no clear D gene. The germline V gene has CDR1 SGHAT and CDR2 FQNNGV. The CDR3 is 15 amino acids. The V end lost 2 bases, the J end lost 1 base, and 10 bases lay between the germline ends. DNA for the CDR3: TGTGCCAGCAGCTTAAATCCGCCGGGCACAGATACGCAGTATTTT. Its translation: CASSLNPPGTDTQYF. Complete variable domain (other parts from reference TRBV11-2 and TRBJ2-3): EAGVAQSPRYKIIEKRQSVAFWCNPISGHATLYWYQQILGQGPKLLIQFQNNGVVDDSQLPKDRFSAERLKGVDSTLKIQPAKLEDSAVYLCASSLNPPGTDTQYFGPGTRLTVL.